These 2 T cell receptor beta chains originate from one sample sequenced in a study of cytomegalovirus exposure and HLA in healthy donors. Some clones are missing from TCRdb's copy, which holds only in-frame ones; the method was immunoSEQ multiplex PCR. In the table there are under 300,000 clones, roughly 89% of which are singletons. The sequenced sample consisted of PBMCs. Source of these receptors: a woman younger than 35 in good health and CMV-seronegative.

V usage is TRBV5-1 and J usage is TRBJ1-6; D is possibly TRBD1 (6 bases). The CDR3 loop spans 14 amino acids. CDR1 is SGHRS and CDR2 is YFSETQ in the germline V gene. V lost 0 bases to trimming and J lost 11 bases, with 12 bases between them. CDR3 sequence reads: CASSLGQERTPLHF. DNA for the CDR3: TGCGCCAGCAGCTTGGGACAGGAAAGAACACCCCTCCACTTT. The complete variable domain, with remaining parts taken from reference TRBV5-1 and TRBJ1-6, reads KAGVTQTPRYLIKTRGQQVTLSCSPISGHRSVSWYQQTPGQGLQFLFEYFSETQRNKGNFPGRFSGRQFSNSRSEMNVSTLELGDSALYLCASSLGQERTPLHFGNGTRLTVT.

The genes are TRBV6-5 and TRBJ1-5; D unclear. Germline V gives CDR1 MNHEY, CDR2 SVGAGI. The CDR3 runs to 12 residues. Trimming shortened V by 4 bases and J by 4 bases, and 5 bases separated the two germline ends. CDR3 loop: CASSSFNQPQHF. The CDR3 DNA reads as TGTGCCAGCAGTTCGTTTAATCAGCCCCAGCATTTT.